The clone carrying this T cell receptor (beta chain) appeared a single time. The antigen is not known. The length of the CDR3 is 17 residues. Per the germline V gene, CDR1 is SEHNR and CDR2 is FQNEAQ (reference sequence). The junction had 8 bases not matched to a gene; V was cut back by 5 bases and J by 1 base. The data were taken from a study of T cell responses to AZD1222 COVID-19 vaccine. Overall study: Combined were second doses at about 4 or about 12 weeks.

Sequencing was performed with immunoSEQ multiplex PCR; in TCRdb, only in-frame clones are kept and a portion is missing. The table has about 170,000 clones, 90% to 95% seen once; the top ten hold approximately 3.9%. Study-level findings and limits: Reports say nearly half of spike-specific TCRs go after unmutated variant regions. Compared with day 0, the breadth and depth of the Spike-specific TCR repertoire rose significantly after two doses of AZD1222. Donor demographics were predominantly white British with a female majority; clonal diversity may be underestimated.

The sequenced sample was peripheral blood, obtained on day 0 of AZD1222 vaccination. The receptor was derived from an adult in good health. This chain links TRBV7-9 with TRBJ2-5; 12 nucleotides line up with TRBD2. In nucleotides, the CDR3 is TGTGCCAGCAGCCCAGGACTAGCGGGGAGTCTCCAAGAGACCCAGTACTTC. The encoded protein is CASSPGLAGSLQETQYF.